One sample yielded the 4 T cell receptor beta chains listed below, sequenced in a study of blood T cells in healthy people across ages. The use of a sample-barcoded 5' primer and a J-beta primer mix characterized a second PCR of roughly 7 to 11 cycles. TCRdb reanalysed the 5' RACE reads using MiXCR and keeps one entry per CDR3 protein. The sample lists more than 1.4 million distinct CDR3 sequences; 42% were seen once. Sequencing used blood. These receptors all stem from a woman between 18 and 29 years old in good health.

The chain joins TRBV11-2 to TRBJ1-5; 7 nucleotides agree with TRBD1. CDR1 and CDR2 from the germline V gene are SGHAT and FQNNGV. J gave up 3 bases and V 5 bases, and 10 bases lay outside the gene matches. CDR3 length: 16 amino acids. The chain's CDR3 is CASSLSPGGANQPQHF. CDR3 bases: TGTGCCAGCAGCCTAAGCCCAGGGGGGGCCAATCAGCCCCAGCATTTT.

The table lists this clonotype with a few counts. The V call is TRBV27, the J call TRBJ1-1; D ambiguous. Trimming pared 5 bases from V and 1 base from J, leaving 11 bases between. Germline CDR1 is MNHEY and CDR2 is SMNVEV (reference sequence). This CDR3 spans 14 amino acids. CDR3 nucleotides: TGTGCCAGCAGTCCCCATGGGTCGAACACTGAAGCTTTCTTT. Amino acids: CASSPHGSNTEAFF.

Comment on this clonotype: Germline is not matched at one junction end, which may reflect a read error. This chain connects TRBV29-1 to TRBJ1-2; 10 bases are a match to TRBD1. The CDR3 consists of 16 residues. From germline, CDR1 is SQVTM and CDR2 ANQGSEA. The DNA of the CDR3 is TGTAGCGTTGATAGGGGCGACAGGGGGCGCGTCTATGGCTACACCTTC. This encodes CSVDRGDRGRVYGYTF.

The chain carries TRBV5-8 and TRBJ2-1, with 9 bases that match TRBD2. CDR3 length: 16 residues. V was pared by 3 bases and J by 1 base, with 5 bases of the junction left unmatched. Germline assignment: CDR1 SGHTS and CDR2 YDEGEE. The CDR3: CASSSSSGDSYNEQFF. The DNA for the CDR3 is TGTGCCAGCAGCTCTTCTAGCGGGGATTCCTACAATGAGCAGTTCTTC.